These 24 T cell receptor beta chains were sequenced from one sample in a study of blood T cell repertoires in COVID-19. The data were produced by immunoSEQ multiplex PCR, yet TCRdb's version contains in-frame clones alone and is incomplete. The sample records over 150,000 clones, more than 75% being singletons. Sequences were obtained from peripheral blood. All receptors derive from a woman between 70 and 85 years old with COVID-19, enrolled during active disease.

The chain carries TRBV5-1 and TRBJ2-1; 10 nucleotides match TRBD2. The CDR3 contains 17 residues. Germline V CDR1 and CDR2: SGHRS, YFSETQ. Losses at the gene ends were 3 bases for V and 1 base for J; bases not matched to a gene: 7. The DNA for the CDR3 is TGCGCCAGCAGCTCAACTAGTAGCGGGAGGTCCTACAATGAGCAGTTCTTC. Translation: CASSSTSSGRSYNEQFF. Combining the CDR3 with reference TRBV5-1 and TRBJ2-1 gives the whole variable domain KAGVTQTPRYLIKTRGQQVTLSCSPISGHRSVSWYQQTPGQGLQFLFEYFSETQRNKGNFPGRFSGRQFSNSRSEMNVSTLELGDSALYLCASSSTSSGRSYNEQFFGPGTRLTVL.

The chain couples TRBV2 to TRBJ1-5; maybe TRBD1 (5 bases). Trimming took off 5 bases at V and 6 bases at J, with 14 bases between the two ends. Germline V gene data show CDR1 as SNHLY and CDR2 as FYNNEI. This CDR3 comprises 14 residues. CDR3 coding DNA: TGTGCCAGCAGTAGTCAGGGAGGATCTCAGCCCCAGCATTTT. Encoded protein: CASSSQGGSQPQHF.

The chain recombines TRBV4-1 with TRBJ1-5; D unresolved. The CDR3 runs to 13 residues. Per the germline V gene, CDR1 is MGHRA and CDR2 is YSYEKL. V lost 4 bases and J lost 5, with 9 bases in between. CDR3 residues: CASSRLTDQPQHF. CDR3 DNA sequence: TGCGCCAGCAGCCGACTCACTGATCAGCCCCAGCATTTT.

This clone was recorded once. The chain joins TRBV14 to TRBJ2-1, with TRBD2 as a possible D gene (5 bases). The CDR3 runs 15 residues. Per germline, CDR1 SGHDN and CDR2 FVKESK. The germline V and J ends were trimmed by 6 bases and 0 bases, with 12 bases remaining between them. CDR3 DNA: TGTGCCAGCAGAGCCCGTGGGAGCTCCTACAATGAGCAGTTCTTC. It yields the protein CASRARGSSYNEQFF.

The rearrangement joins TRBV14 to TRBJ1-2; 7 bases align to TRBD1. Germline CDR1 SGHDN, CDR2 FVKESK. The CDR3 covers 14 residues. V lost 3 bases to trimming and J lost 2 bases; unmatched junction nucleotides: 3. The CDR3 sequence is CASSHWDSNYGYTF. CDR3 DNA sequence: TGTGCCAGCAGCCATTGGGACAGCAACTATGGCTACACCTTC.

This sequence joins TRBV10-3 and TRBJ2-7; TRBD1 might be the D (5 bases). V lost 4 bases and J 1 base, leaving 5 bases between the germline ends. The CDR3 has 12 amino acids. Germline CDR1 is ENHRY and CDR2 is SYGVKD. CDR3 nucleotide sequence: TGTGCCATCAGTGGACAGTCCTACGAGCAGTACTTC. It translates to CAISGQSYEQYF.

CDR3 in amino acids: CASSEDRVNEKLFF. The CDR3 nucleotides are TGTGCCAGCAGCGAGGACAGGGTAAATGAAAAACTGTTTTTT. This chain uses TRBV9 with TRBJ1-4; 8 bases agree with TRBD1. This CDR3 is 14 amino acids long. J was trimmed by 5 bases and V by 3 bases; bases with no gene match: 3. CDR1 and CDR2 (germline): SGDLS, YYNGEE.

The gene calls are TRBV4-1 and TRBJ2-3; the match to TRBD2 covers 7 bases. The CDR3 runs 18 residues. Germline V gene sequence: CDR1 MGHRA, CDR2 YSYEKL. The J segment lost 0 bases and the V segment lost 2 bases, leaving 11 bases of the junction unmatched. The chain's CDR3 is CASSQPPGGAGSTDTQYF. The CDR3, as DNA: TGCGCCAGCAGCCAACCCCCGGGAGGAGCGGGAAGCACAGATACGCAGTATTTT.

V is TRBV11-3 and J is TRBJ2-5, with 10 bases fitting TRBD2. This CDR3 region has 17 residues. V was pared by 2 bases and J by 4 bases, with 10 bases of the junction left unmatched. Germline assignment: CDR1 SGHNT and CDR2 YENEEA. The CDR3: CASSLNDGLAGGETQYF. CDR3 coding DNA: TGTGCCAGCAGCTTAAATGATGGTTTAGCGGGGGGAGAGACCCAGTACTTC.

V gene TRBV5-6 combines with J gene TRBJ2-3, with 12 bases lining up with TRBD2. Germline CDR1 and CDR2: SGHDT and YYEEEE. With 4 bases clipped from V and 0 bases from J, the junction kept 6 bases outside the gene matches. The CDR3 consists of 17 residues. The CDR3 coding sequence is TGTGCCAGCAGCCCGGGGACTAGCGGGTTTAGCACAGATACGCAGTATTTT. Translation gives CASSPGTSGFSTDTQYF.

The chain recombines TRBV3-1 (or the pseudogene TRBV3-2) with TRBJ2-5, with 11 bases fitting TRBD2. The CDR3 contains 16 residues. With 5 bases clipped from V and 4 bases from J, the junction kept 9 bases outside the gene matches. The germline V gene encodes CDR1 LGHDT and CDR2 YNNKEL (reference sequence). The CDR3 DNA reads TGTGCCAGCAGCTCTCTAGCGGGAGGAGGAGGAGAGACCCAGTACTTC. This encodes CASSSLAGGGGETQYF.

In its sample, this clone was seen a few times. V usage is TRBV7-2 and J usage is TRBJ1-1; 7 bases fit TRBD1. The germline V gene encodes CDR1 SGHTA and CDR2 FQGNSA. This CDR3 is 14 amino acids long. With V trimmed by 3 bases and J by 1 base, 2 bases remained unmatched. CDR3 protein: CASSLQGGNTEAFF. The CDR3 DNA is TGTGCCAGCAGCTTGCAGGGGGGGAACACTGAAGCTTTCTTT.

The V call is TRBV19, the J call TRBJ2-5, with 10 bases that match TRBD2. The CDR3 runs to 15 residues. Germline V CDR1 and CDR2: LNHDA, SQIVND (reference sequence). V lost 6 bases to trimming and J lost 2 bases; unmatched junction nucleotides: 6. The CDR3 sequence is CASSLLAGAQETQYF. The CDR3, as DNA: TGTGCCAGTAGCCTTCTAGCGGGAGCACAAGAGACCCAGTACTTC.

CDR3 amino acids: CASSPRTGMTTGELFF. In nucleotides, the CDR3 is TGTGCCAGCAGCCCTAGGACAGGGATGACCACCGGGGAGCTGTTTTTT. The chain is built from TRBV7-3 and TRBJ2-2; 8 bases line up with TRBD1. Unmatched junction bases numbered 9, after V lost 5 bases and J lost 4 bases. Looked up from germline, CDR1 is SGHTA and CDR2 is FQGTGA. The CDR3 contains 16 residues. The whole variable domain, remainder taken from reference TRBV7-3 and TRBJ2-2, is GAGVSQTPSNKVTEKGKYVELRCDPISGHTALYWYRQSLGQGPEFLIYFQGTGAADDSGLPNDRFFAVRPEGSVSTLKIQRTERGDSAVYLCASSPRTGMTTGELFFGEGSRLTVL.

This chain connects TRBV27 to TRBJ2-1; D gene unclear. The CDR3 runs 13 residues. Germline loops: CDR1 MNHEY, CDR2 SMNVEV (reference sequence). V lost 3 bases and J 6 bases, leaving 9 bases between the germline ends. The chain's CDR3 is CASSFNSGNEQFF. DNA of the CDR3: TGTGCCAGCAGTTTTAACTCGGGCAATGAGCAGTTCTTC.

The CDR3 reads CASRRLAGPSSYEQYF. The CDR3 DNA is TGTGCCAGCCGACGACTAGCGGGACCTAGCTCCTACGAGCAGTACTTC. J is TRBJ2-7 and V is TRBV28; 11 bases are shared with TRBD2. Looked up from germline, CDR1 is MDHEN and CDR2 is SYDVKM. The CDR3 has 16 residues. Losses at the gene ends were 8 bases for V and 0 bases for J; bases not matched to a gene: 9.

J is TRBJ1-5 and V is TRBV3-1 (or the pseudogene TRBV3-2), with D perhaps TRBD1 (6 bases). The germline V and J ends were trimmed by 0 bases and 4 bases, with 13 bases remaining between them. Germline values: CDR1 LGHDT, CDR2 YNNKEL (reference sequence). The CDR3 runs to 16 residues. The CDR3: CASSQDSRGGNQPQHF. The CDR3 bases are TGTGCCAGCAGCCAAGATAGCAGGGGCGGTAATCAGCCCCAGCATTTT.

The genes are TRBV27 and TRBJ2-7, with 9 bases that match TRBD2. Unmatched junction bases numbered 10, after V lost 1 base and J lost 6 bases. This CDR3 is 16 amino acids long. CDR1 is MNHEY and CDR2 is SMNVEV in the germline V gene (reference sequence). Here the CDR3 reads CASSLYAAAGGSEQYF. CDR3 in DNA: TGTGCCAGCAGTTTATACGCGGCGGCGGGGGGGAGCGAGCAGTACTTC.

The chain combines TRBV6-5 with TRBJ1-1, with D maybe TRBD1 (6 bases). The CDR3 length is 14 residues. Germline V gives CDR1 MNHEY, CDR2 SVGAGI. Trimming left V 5 bases short and J 6 bases short, with 16 bases between. The CDR3 loop is CASSKRQVVAEAFF. The CDR3 DNA reads as TGTGCCAGCAGTAAAAGACAGGTCGTTGCTGAAGCTTTCTTT.

This chain connects TRBV15 to TRBJ1-1; D may be TRBD1 (6 bases). This CDR3 has 13 amino acids. Germline loops: CDR1 LNHNV, CDR2 YYDKDF (reference sequence). The V end was cut by 5 bases, the J end by 9 bases, with 16 bases between. The CDR3 loop reads CATSRDRPSKAFF. The CDR3 coding sequence is TGTGCCACCAGCCGTGACAGGCCCTCGAAAGCTTTCTTT.

The V gene is TRBV6-2 or TRBV6-3, the J gene TRBJ1-1; D ambiguous. The CDR3 sequence is 13 residues long. Trimming pared 6 bases from V and 2 bases from J, leaving 10 bases between. The V gene's germline CDR1 is MNHEY and CDR2 SVGEGT. DNA for the CDR3: TGTGCCAGCAGCCGCCAGGATAACACTGAAGCTTTCTTT. Amino acids: CASSRQDNTEAFF.

The chain employs TRBV4-3 and TRBJ2-1; 14 nucleotides align to TRBD2. After removal of 4 bases from V and 6 bases from J, the junction contained 2 bases not matched to a gene. The CDR3 has 15 residues. The germline CDR1 and CDR2 sequences are LGHNA and YSLEER. The CDR3 region has the DNA TGCGCCAGCAGCCGCGGGACTAGCGGGAGCAATGAGCAGTTCTTC. The encoded protein is CASSRGTSGSNEQFF.

The V call is TRBV28, the J call TRBJ2-1; TRBD2 might be the D (6 bases). The V and J ends lost 5 bases and 5 bases respectively, with 16 bases between them. CDR1 MDHEN and CDR2 SYDVKM come from the germline V gene. This CDR3 region has 15 residues. The CDR3 is CASSPLARINNEQFF. As DNA, the CDR3 is TGTGCCAGCAGTCCCCTAGCGAGAATAAACAATGAGCAGTTCTTC. The full variable domain, its missing parts supplied by reference TRBV28 and TRBJ2-1, is DVKVTQSSRYLVKRTGEKVFLECVQDMDHENMFWYRQDPGLGLRLIYFSYDVKMKEKGDIPEGYSVSREKKERFSLILESASTNQTSMYLCASSPLARINNEQFFGPGTRLTVL.

The chain has TRBV3-1 (or the pseudogene TRBV3-2) and TRBJ1-5; D call uncertain. The germline V gene has CDR1 LGHDT and CDR2 YNNKEL (reference sequence). The V and J ends lost 0 bases and 6 bases respectively, with 9 bases between them. This CDR3 contains 14 residues. CDR3 bases: TGTGCCAGCAGCCAAGATCGTGGACTTCAGCCCCAGCATTTT. Translation gives CASSQDRGLQPQHF.